The present T cell receptor beta chain was sequenced within a study of T-cell memory formation after mild COVID-19. The CDR3 runs to 15 residues. The V and J ends lost 4 bases and 7 bases, in that order; junction bases with no gene match: 8. Germline V gene data show CDR1 as SGHRS and CDR2 as YFSETQ. Amplification by 5'RACE using constant-segment primers produced TCR alpha and TCR beta cDNA libraries that carried sample barcodes and UMIs. In TCRdb, the 5' RACE reads were re-called with MiXCR into one record per CDR3 protein. The data show about 49,000 distinct CDR3 sequences, under 7.5% seen once. This clonotype was seen repeatedly, ten times or more. As yet, its antigen is unknown. Findings and caveats of the study: Day 15 to 85 contractors were CD4/CD8 balanced; later expanders leaned CD4+.

The sequenced sample was PBMCs or a T cell subset sorted from them (not recorded which). The chain combines TRBV5-1 with TRBJ2-2; TRBD1 matches 9 bases. This TCR came from a man younger than 35 who had mild COVID-19 (a few samples of this study predate the infection). Cell type and time point are not known. CDR3 bases: TGCGCCAGCAGCGTGGGACAGGGTATACACGGGGAGCTGTTTTTT. Translation gives CASSVGQGIHGELFF. Supplemented by reference TRBV5-1 and TRBJ2-2, the full variable domain reads KAGVTQTPRYLIKTRGQQVTLSCSPISGHRSVSWYQQTPGQGLQFLFEYFSETQRNKGNFPGRFSGRQFSNSRSEMNVSTLELGDSALYLCASSVGQGIHGELFFGEGSRLTVL.